The present TCR beta chain was sequenced within a study of human T cells and chemical hapten exposure. CDR3 length: 15 amino acids. Per the germline V gene, CDR1 is MGHRA and CDR2 is YSYEKL. Unmatched junction bases numbered 3, after V lost 1 base and J lost 5 bases. Ten or more counts support this clonotype. Its antigen remains unknown. Overall study findings and caveats: TCRs whose frequency exceeded 1 in 1000 remained the same following DPC sensitization.

Specified time point: healthy volunteer bleed at 6 weeks. It was unfractionated whole blood from which total RNA was extracted. Unique molecular identifiers were attached to individual cDNA molecules during library preparation. TCRdb recomputed calls from the RACE reads with MiXCR, one row per CDR3 protein. The sample shows 75,000 to 80,000 distinct CDR3 sequences, about 8.6% of them seen only once. The sequencing sample was made of whole blood. This TCR was sampled from a female donor in good health. Some clones in this sample may be carry-over from other donors' samples. The rearrangement links TRBV4-1 to TRBJ2-1; 9 positions agree with TRBD1. CDR3 region: CASSQGQGVNNEQFF. Here the CDR3 DNA reads TGCGCCAGCAGCCAAGGACAGGGGGTGAACAATGAGCAGTTCTTC.